This T cell receptor (beta chain) was observed in a study of blood T cell repertoires in COVID-19 (dated by TCRdb to about 2020). Notes on the research overall: Collaborator samples came from the United States, Italy and Spain and covered acute and convalescent phases of COVID-19. HLA class I and class II types, where available, came from metadata supplied by the sample provider rather than from assay-based typing. The dataset comprised deeply sampled blood TCRbeta repertoires from subjects exposed to, actively infected with, or recovered from COVID-19. The material from the prospective study consisted of cDNA or gDNA derived from T cells, B-cell-depleted T cells, or PBMCs. The repertoires were released in a freely available public database meant as a resource for research on the immune response to SARS-CoV-2. Nearly every sample came with metadata listing a de-identified subject ID, COVID-19 status, age in years and sex. The samples were drawn from the first 160 participants of the ongoing ImmuneRACE study and from 1,200 or so subjects provided by 6 global collaborators.

The CDR3 covers 15 residues, taking in both the cysteine and the phenylalanine. Only the CDR3 part of the read is kept: 45 bases, read in frame from the first base. CDR1 and CDR2, looked up from the germline V gene, are SGHRS and YFSETQ. V sheds 1 base and J sheds 2 bases, leaving 10 bases between their ends. The immunoSEQ Assay, a bias-controlled multiplex PCR, was used to amplify TCRbeta CDR3 regions from genomic DNA. The source study handled its data this way. The number of nucleated cells in each sample was estimated by amplification of reference gene primers within the assay. To quantify the absolute abundance of each unique TCRbeta CDR3 rearrangement, sequence reads were collapsed and filtered. Productive Simpson clonality was computed per sample as the square root of Simpson's diversity index over productive rearrangements. TCRdb mirrors the immuneACCESS table, restricted to in-frame sequences. Some clones are absent from its copies; in checked studies, under half trace to an unresolved V gene, and the reason for the others is unknown. For V, J and clone size, that table is used; D and trimming come from the DNA. This sample comprises roughly 100,000 clones, around 90% of them detected only once. 3% to 3.5% of the sample belongs to the ten largest clones.

On this clone: No antigen is known for it. No clone much larger than this one lies a single base away; base qualities are absent.

The paper as a whole reports these results and caveats: Clinical and demographic metadata were provided uncurated, with the amount varying by source and participant.

Whole blood was collected in K2EDTA tubes by collaborating institutions according to the institutions' own protocols. Collaborator samples were shipped for TCRbeta analysis as frozen whole blood, isolated PBMCs, or DNA extracted from either sample type. This chain joins TRBV5-1 to TRBJ2-1, with the identity of the D gene unclear. The origin of this receptor is a woman in her 70s with acute or convalescent COVID-19. The sequenced sample consisted of peripheral blood. The DNA sequence follows: TGCGCCAGCAGCTTGTATTTACAGCCCTACAATGAGCAGTTCTTC. Translated, this is CASSLYLQPYNEQFF.